These 4 T cell receptor beta chains were sequenced from one sample in a study of neoadjuvant nivolumab and ipilimumab in lung cancer (dated by TCRdb to about 2020). Sample time point, as interpreted from the label and publication: at surgical resection after neoadjuvant nivolumab +/- ipilimumab. The library came from the immunoSEQ multiplex PCR assay. TCRdb obtained this table from immuneACCESS and retained in-frame rearrangements with V and J assigned. These tables miss some clones; where compared with another copy, unresolved V genes account for less than half of the shortfall, and the remainder is unexplained. Present in this sample are 30,000 to 35,000 clones, about 92% of which were seen just once. Of the sample, approximately 2.1% is held by the ten largest clones. The material sequenced was peripheral blood, taken after neoadjuvant nivolumab, alone or with ipilimumab, at or shortly before surgery. The receptors here all came from an adult with non-small cell lung cancer.

V gene TRBV5-1 combines with J gene TRBJ1-2, with D perhaps matching TRBD1 (5 bases). V shed 3 bases and J shed 6 bases, with 21 bases lying between them. The CDR3 contains 16 residues. Germline CDR1 is SGHRS and CDR2 is YFSETQ. CDR3 coding DNA: TGCGCCAGCAGCTATGTAGGAGGGGCCGCCGTTAATGGCTACACCTTC. It specifies CASSYVGGAAVNGYTF.

V usage is TRBV11-2 and J usage is TRBJ2-7; the match to TRBD2 covers 7 bases. Germline assignment: CDR1 SGHAT and CDR2 FQNNGV. After removal of 3 bases from V and 5 bases from J, the junction contained 13 bases not matched to a gene. The CDR3 covers 16 residues. The CDR3 nucleotides are TGTGCCAGCAGCTTCGGCCGGAAAAAGCGGGACCACGAGCAGTACTTC. It yields the protein CASSFGRKKRDHEQYF. Combining the CDR3 with reference TRBV11-2 and TRBJ2-7 gives the whole variable domain EAGVAQSPRYKIIEKRQSVAFWCNPISGHATLYWYQQILGQGPKLLIQFQNNGVVDDSQLPKDRFSAERLKGVDSTLKIQPAKLEDSAVYLCASSFGRKKRDHEQYFGPGTRLTVT.

The V gene is TRBV27, the J gene TRBJ1-1; the D is unclear. CDR1 MNHEY and CDR2 SMNVEV come from the germline V gene (reference sequence). V was shortened by 5 bases and J by 1 base, with 14 bases between the two germline ends. The CDR3 is made up of 15 amino acids. CDR3 sequence: CASSPARTGNTEAFF. CDR3 nucleotide sequence: TGTGCCAGCAGTCCTGCCCGGACGGGGAACACTGAAGCTTTCTTT.

This rearrangement joins TRBV29-1 to TRBJ1-2, with D perhaps TRBD1 (6 bases). The V and J ends lost 7 bases and 4 bases respectively, with 13 bases between them. The germline V gene has CDR1 SQVTM and CDR2 ANQGSEA. The CDR3 spans 12 residues. CDR3 in amino acids: CSAVDSFYGYTF. As DNA, the CDR3 is TGCAGCGCCGTGGACAGCTTCTATGGCTACACCTTC.